These 26 T cell receptor beta chains share one sample of origin, sequenced in a study of spatial heterogeneity in lung cancer. The time point denotes: blood at routine non-recurrence follow-up after resection. In TCRdb, the 5' RACE reads were re-called with MiXCR into one record per CDR3 protein. The table shows 9,500 to 13,000 distinct CDR3 sequences, with about 9.5% occurring only once. This material consisted of PBMCs, taken at follow-up. The source is a female donor with early-stage non-small cell lung cancer.

A few counts support this clonotype. V and J are TRBV5-4 and TRBJ2-1; a weak D match, TRBD2 (6 bases). Germline CDR1 is SGHNT and CDR2 is YYREEE (reference sequence). Between the trimmed V and J ends, which lost 4 bases and 7 bases, there was a span of 12 bases. The CDR3 extends over 13 amino acids. The CDR3 protein is CASSTTRGNEQFF. In DNA, the CDR3 is TGTGCCAGCAGCACGACTAGGGGTAATGAGCAGTTCTTC.

The sample holds many counts of this clonotype. The chain is built from TRBV7-9 and TRBJ2-7; the D is unclear. Germline CDR1 and CDR2: SEHNR and FQNEAQ (reference sequence). V shed 1 base and J shed 4 bases, with 8 bases lying between them. The CDR3 loop spans 13 amino acids. Here the CDR3 reads CASSLGLRYEQYF. DNA for the CDR3: TGTGCCAGCAGCTTAGGGCTCCGATACGAGCAGTACTTC.

This clonotype was seen many times. This sequence joins TRBV4-3 and TRBJ2-3; the D is unclear. There are 13 residues in the CDR3. Germline values: CDR1 LGHNA, CDR2 YSLEER. Deletions cut 0 bases from V and 6 bases from J, with 7 bases between. The CDR3 coding sequence is TGCGCCAGCAGCCAAGATCTGTTCGATACGCAGTATTTT. Translation gives CASSQDLFDTQYF.

This clonotype appeared many times. CDR3 sequence: CASSLSSSSLSTDTQYF. The CDR3 DNA reads as TGTGCCAGCAGTTTATCGAGCTCTTCCCTTAGCACAGATACGCAGTATTTT. The V and J genes are TRBV12-3 or TRBV12-4 and TRBJ2-3; no definite D call. The CDR3 has 17 amino acids. The V gene lost 2 bases and the J gene lost 0 bases, with 15 bases spanning the gap.

In its sample, this clonotype was seen many times. The V call is TRBV30, the J call TRBJ2-3; D is undetermined. Germline CDR1 is GTSNPN and CDR2 is SVGIG (reference sequence). V shed 2 bases and J shed 9 bases, with 9 bases lying between them. This CDR3 has 11 amino acids. The CDR3: CAWSLKETQYF. CDR3 sequence (DNA): TGTGCCTGGAGTTTGAAGGAGACGCAGTATTTT.

This clonotype was counted ten times or more. The CDR3 here is CASSLRDPATDTQYF. CDR3 nucleotide sequence: TGTGCCAGCAGCTTACGGGACCCAGCCACAGATACGCAGTATTTT. The V call is TRBV5-5, the J call TRBJ2-3, with D tentatively TRBD1 or TRBD2 (5 bases each). The CDR3 is made up of 15 amino acids. The germline gives CDR1 SGHKS, CDR2 YYEKEE (reference sequence). V was trimmed by 2 bases and J by 2 bases, leaving 12 bases between them.

This clonotype was counted ten times or more. This chain joins TRBV13 and TRBJ1-1; D perhaps matches TRBD1 (6 bases). The V gene's germline CDR1 is PRHDT and CDR2 FYEKMQ (reference sequence). V lost 5 bases and J 7 bases, leaving 17 bases between the germline ends. The CDR3 loop spans 14 amino acids. CDR3 DNA sequence: TGTGCCAGCAGCCAGGCCTGGGGGCGTAGTGAAGCTTTCTTT. Translating gives CASSQAWGRSEAFF.

At least ten counts were recorded for this clonotype. The chain combines TRBV4-2 with TRBJ2-2, with 12 positions matching TRBD2. The CDR3 contains 19 residues. CDR1 and CDR2 (germline): LGHNA, YNFKEQ. The ends lost 0 bases at V and 2 bases at J; junction bases unmatched: 7. The CDR3 spells CASSQETSGRGRNTGELFF. In nucleotides, the CDR3 is TGTGCCAGCAGCCAAGAGACTAGCGGGAGAGGGCGTAACACCGGGGAGCTGTTTTTT.

The chain combines TRBV5-4 with TRBJ2-3; TRBD1 matches 7 bases. V shed 4 bases and J 3 bases; nucleotides not matched to a gene: 2. The germline gives CDR1 SGHNT, CDR2 YYREEE (reference sequence). This CDR3 comprises 13 residues. The DNA for the CDR3 is TGTGCCAGCAGCCCGGACAGGACAGATACGCAGTATTTT. Translation: CASSPDRTDTQYF.

This clonotype has a count of ten or more. V is TRBV29-1 and J is TRBJ2-2, with a weak D call TRBD1 (5 bases). Trimming removed 3 bases at V and 9 bases at J, with 17 bases between. In germline, CDR1 is SQVTM, CDR2 ANQGSEA. The length of the CDR3 is 14 residues. CDR3 sequence: CSVDVGKQARELFF. CDR3 bases: TGCAGCGTTGATGTAGGGAAACAGGCCCGGGAGCTGTTTTTT.

Many counts were recorded for this clonotype. This chain links TRBV5-4 with TRBJ2-1; possibly TRBD2 for D (6 bases). The CDR3 length is 16 residues. Between the trimmed V and J ends, which lost 4 bases and 9 bases, there was a span of 23 bases. The germline V gene has CDR1 SGHNT and CDR2 YYREEE (reference sequence). This CDR3 reads CASSTGGRAQGGEQFF. CDR3 in DNA: TGTGCCAGCAGCACCGGGGGACGGGCCCAGGGTGGTGAGCAGTTCTTC.

The chain is built from TRBV20-1 and TRBJ2-5; 9 bases align to TRBD1. CDR3 length equals 14 residues. Trimming took 5 bases from V and 4 from J; bases not matched to a gene: 8. From germline, CDR1 is DFQATT and CDR2 SNEGSKA (reference sequence). CDR3: CSAGPDRGGETQYF. As DNA, the CDR3 is TGCAGTGCTGGTCCGGACAGGGGAGGAGAGACCCAGTACTTC.

The chain combines TRBV12-3 or TRBV12-4 with TRBJ2-2, with TRBD2 matching over 10 bases. The V segment lost 4 bases and the J segment 2 bases; nucleotides outside the gene matches: 1. This CDR3 comprises 15 residues. CDR3 coding DNA: TGTGCCAGCAGTTGGACTAGCGGTAACACCGGGGAGCTGTTTTTT. Translation: CASSWTSGNTGELFF.

This clonotype was recorded at least ten times. J is TRBJ2-7 and V is TRBV7-9; D is unclear. Germline loops: CDR1 SEHNR, CDR2 FQNEAQ (reference sequence). The CDR3 extends over 12 amino acids. The V end was cut by 1 base, the J end by 2 bases, with 3 bases between. CDR3 residues: CASSLVAYEQYF. DNA of the CDR3: TGTGCCAGCAGCTTAGTTGCCTACGAGCAGTACTTC.

In regard to this clonotype: With a much larger clone just one base away, this may be a read error. The V gene is TRBV6-2 or TRBV6-3, the J gene TRBJ2-5; no firm D call. V gave up 2 bases and J gave up 2 bases, with 12 bases separating them. The CDR3 sequence is 15 residues long. Germline CDR1 MNHEY, CDR2 SVGEGT. The CDR3 here is CASSYGLPEQETQYF. CDR3 in DNA: TGTGCCAGCAGTTACGGTCTTCCAGAGCAAGAGACCCAGTACTTC.

This clonotype was seen many times. This sequence joins TRBV6-6 and TRBJ2-1; D gene unclear. In germline, CDR1 is MNHNY, CDR2 SVGAGI (reference sequence). This CDR3 contains 14 residues. V lost 2 bases and J 7 bases, leaving 12 bases between the germline ends. In DNA form, the CDR3 reads TGTGCCAGCAGTTACGATTACCAGAATAATGAGCAGTTCTTC. Translated, it gives CASSYDYQNNEQFF.

Ten or more counts support this clonotype. The chain has TRBV7-9 and TRBJ1-2; 8 positions match TRBD1. Germline-derived CDR1 and CDR2 are SEHNR and FQNEAQ (reference sequence). This CDR3 comprises 14 residues. Unmatched junction bases numbered 7, after V lost 4 bases and J lost 6 bases. This CDR3 reads CASSWDRKGDGYTF. CDR3 bases: TGTGCCAGCAGCTGGGACAGGAAAGGCGATGGCTACACCTTC. Full variable domain (outside the CDR3, taken from reference TRBV7-9 and TRBJ1-2): DTGVSQNPRHKITKRGQNVTFRCDPISEHNRLYWYRQTLGQGPEFLTYFQNEAQLEKSRLLSDRFSAERPKGSFSTLEIQRTEQGDSAMYLCASSWDRKGDGYTFGSGTRLTVV.

This clonotype was counted ten times or more. This chain joins TRBV2 and TRBJ2-2, with 16 bases matching TRBD2. V shed 7 bases, J shed 5 bases, and the junction held 7 bases outside the gene matches. Per germline, CDR1 SNHLY and CDR2 FYNNEI. The CDR3 consists of 17 residues. The CDR3 reads CASTGTSGGARTGELFF. The CDR3 bases are TGTGCCAGCACCGGGACTAGCGGGGGGGCGAGGACCGGGGAGCTGTTTTTT. The full variable domain, completed using reference TRBV2 and TRBJ2-2, is EPEVTQTPSHQVTQMGQEVILRCVPISNHLYFYWYRQILGQKVEFLVSFYNNEISEKSEIFDDQFSVERPDGSNFTLKIRSTKLEDSAMYFCASTGTSGGARTGELFFGEGSRLTVL.

The sample holds a few counts of this clonotype. This chain joins TRBV9 and TRBJ2-1; TRBD2 aligns across 7 bases. This CDR3 is built from 15 residues. V lost 0 bases to trimming and J lost 7 bases; unmatched junction nucleotides: 7. Germline CDR1 and CDR2: SGDLS and YYNGEE. CDR3 coding DNA: TGTGCCAGCAGCGTAGGCGGGAGTGTAGGGAATGAGCAGTTCTTC. Its translation: CASSVGGSVGNEQFF.

Details on this clonotype: A clone one base away is much larger, so this may be a read error. The CDR3 sequence is CASSVGFTVTNQKLFF. CDR3 bases: TGTGCCAGCAGCGTAGGTTTTACGGTAACTAATCAAAAACTGTTTTTT. This chain links TRBV9 with TRBJ1-4; no clear D. The CDR3 runs 16 residues. Germline V gene data show CDR1 as SGDLS and CDR2 as YYNGEE.

This clonotype showed up many times. The V gene is TRBV28, the J gene TRBJ2-5; TRBD1 matches at 11 bases. In germline, CDR1 is MDHEN, CDR2 SYDVKM. The CDR3 loop spans 14 amino acids. The V and J ends lost 5 bases and 6 bases, in that order; junction bases with no gene match: 5. Written as DNA, the CDR3 is TGTGCCAGCAGTCCCGGGACAGGGGGTCAGACCCAGTACTTC. Translating it yields CASSPGTGGQTQYF.

There are many counts of this clonotype. For the CDR3, the DNA is TGTGCCAGCTCGCCGGGGGGTAGCACAGATACGCAGTATTTT. This sequence encodes CASSPGGSTDTQYF. The chain combines TRBV18 with TRBJ2-3; 7 nucleotides agree with TRBD2. J lost 0 bases, V lost 6 bases, and 3 bases had no gene match. The CDR3 runs 14 residues. CDR1 is KGHSH and CDR2 is LQKENI in the germline V gene.

The chain is built from TRBV10-3 and TRBJ1-2; no definite D call. The germline V and J ends were trimmed by 8 bases and 2 bases, with 12 bases remaining between them. This CDR3 is 13 amino acids long. CDR1 and CDR2 (germline): ENHRY, SYGVKD. CDR3 in amino acids: CAILQEENYGYTF. As DNA, the CDR3 is TGTGCCATCCTTCAGGAAGAAAACTATGGCTACACCTTC.

Many counts were recorded for this clonotype. The V gene is TRBV5-1, the J gene TRBJ1-1, with D hard to call. The CDR3 totals 12 residues. Germline-derived CDR1 and CDR2 are SGHRS and YFSETQ. The V gene lost 4 bases and the J gene lost 7 bases, with 11 bases spanning the gap. The CDR3 loop is CASSPDGYEAFF. DNA of the CDR3: TGCGCCAGCAGCCCGGACGGCTATGAAGCTTTCTTT.

The chain employs TRBV7-9 and TRBJ2-6, with unresolved D. This CDR3 comprises 14 residues. CDR1 is SEHNR, CDR2 FQNEAQ, per germline (reference sequence). Trimming cost V 1 base and J 2 bases, with 3 bases left between them. The CDR3 loop reads CASSLDAGANVLTF. For the CDR3, the DNA is TGTGCCAGCAGCTTAGATGCTGGGGCCAACGTCCTGACTTTC.

This clonotype was counted a few times. The chain employs TRBV13 and TRBJ1-2; 7 bases are a match to TRBD1. This CDR3 region has 13 residues. The J segment lost 11 bases and the V segment lost 5 bases, leaving 11 bases of the junction unmatched. In germline, CDR1 is PRHDT, CDR2 FYEKMQ (reference sequence). The CDR3 DNA sequence: TGTGCCAGCAGCCCCTTGGGACAGAACCTTTACACCTTC. This encodes CASSPLGQNLYTF.